These 18 T cell receptor beta chains were sequenced from one sample in a study of regulatory T cells in long-lasting Graves disease. Time point here: newly diagnosed GD, antithyroid drugs for less than 3 months. PBMCs were the source of the RNA used for TCR sequencing. Relying on iRepertoire HTBI primers and Arm-PCR of CDR3 regions, the team built TCR beta libraries. TCRdb fed the multiplex PCR reads into MiXCR, producing one record per CDR3 protein. In the table there are some 320,000 distinct CDR3 sequences, 18% of which are singletons. This material consisted of peripheral blood mononuclear cells (PBMCs), taken at new diagnosis, from a patient treated with antithyroid drugs. Every receptor here comes from a female donor with Graves disease.

Many counts were recorded for this clonotype. V usage is TRBV11-2 and J usage is TRBJ2-7, with D maybe TRBD2 (6 bases). V gave up 3 bases and J gave up 3 bases, with 9 bases separating them. This CDR3 is 13 amino acids long. Germline V gene lookup returns CDR1 SGHAT and CDR2 FQNNGV. The CDR3 DNA follows: TGTGCCAGCAGCTTCGCGGGACTCTACGAGCAGTACTTC. This codes for CASSFAGLYEQYF.

V and J are TRBV6-1 and TRBJ2-1; D call uncertain. The germline V and J ends were trimmed by 2 bases and 9 bases, with 8 bases remaining between them. This CDR3 is 12 amino acids long. Germline-derived CDR1 and CDR2 are MNHNS and SASEGT. In nucleotides, the CDR3 is TGTGCCAGCAGTGAATTTTTCGGTGAGCAGTTCTTC. It is translated as CASSEFFGEQFF.

This clonotype was seen a few times. The rearrangement links TRBV7-9 to TRBJ2-5; D remains ambiguous. The CDR3 runs to 14 residues. CDR1 and CDR2 (germline): SEHNR, FQNEAQ (reference sequence). V lost 5 bases and J lost 2, with 12 bases in between. The CDR3 region is CASSPRAEQETQYF. For the CDR3, the DNA is TGTGCCAGCAGCCCCCGGGCCGAGCAAGAGACCCAGTACTTC.

As to this clonotype: It may be a read error: a sequence one base away is much more abundant. The V and J genes are TRBV7-8 and TRBJ1-5; 7 bases agree with TRBD1. This CDR3 is 14 amino acids long. Germline V lookup: CDR1 SGHVS, CDR2 FQNEAQ. The CDR3 is CASSGDSSIQPQQF. CDR3 coding DNA: TGTGCCAGCAGTGGGGACAGCAGCATCCAGCCCCAGCAGTTT.

This clonotype was seen at least ten times. The chain recombines TRBV5-4 with TRBJ1-1; D is unclear. V was cut by 0 bases and J by 3 bases, with 15 bases left in between. The CDR3 spans 16 residues. Germline values: CDR1 SGHNT, CDR2 YYREEE (reference sequence). The CDR3 loop is CASSLDVGWFDTEAFF. In DNA form, the CDR3 reads TGTGCCAGCAGCTTGGATGTAGGGTGGTTTGACACTGAAGCTTTCTTT. Looking up the rest from reference TRBV5-4 and TRBJ1-1 gives the full variable domain: ETGVTQSPTHLIKTRGQQVTLRCSSQSGHNTVSWYQQALGQGPQFIFQYYREEENGRGNFPPRFSGLQFPNYSSELNVNALELDDSALYLCASSLDVGWFDTEAFFGQGTRLTVV.

This rearrangement joins TRBV28 to TRBJ2-3, with 9 bases lining up with TRBD2. Per germline, CDR1 MDHEN and CDR2 SYDVKM. The junction had 10 bases not matched to a gene; V was cut back by 10 bases and J by 5 bases. There are 14 residues in the CDR3. DNA of the CDR3: TGTGCCACCCTGGGCGGGGGGGCAGGAGATACGCAGTATTTT. This gives the protein CATLGGGAGDTQYF.

In its sample, this clonotype was seen many times. The V gene is TRBV12-3 or TRBV12-4, the J gene TRBJ1-3; D call uncertain. This CDR3 region has 15 residues. Between the trimmed V and J ends, which lost 8 bases and 4 bases, there was a span of 18 bases. CDR3 in amino acids: CASLRAGSAGNTIYF. The DNA for the CDR3 is TGTGCCAGCCTTAGGGCGGGATCTGCGGGAAACACCATATATTTT.

The rearrangement links TRBV28 to TRBJ1-1, with 7 bases that match TRBD1. The CDR3 spans 16 residues. CDR1 MDHEN and CDR2 SYDVKM come from the germline V gene. V trimming: 6 bases; J trimming: 0 bases; junction bases outside the gene matches: 10. CDR3 in amino acids: CASSDRQGGLNTEAFF. CDR3 DNA sequence: TGTGCCAGCAGCGACCGACAGGGTGGGTTGAACACTGAAGCTTTCTTT.

This clonotype was observed a few times. This sequence joins TRBV30 and TRBJ2-7; 7 positions match TRBD2. Losses at the gene ends were 0 bases for V and 3 bases for J; bases not matched to a gene: 5. Looked up from germline, CDR1 is GTSNPN and CDR2 is SVGIG (reference sequence). This CDR3 is 14 amino acids long. The CDR3 bases are TGTGCCTGGAGTGTACTAGCGAGAAGCTACGAGCAGTACTTC. Protein product: CAWSVLARSYEQYF.

This chain links TRBV18 with TRBJ2-7; D tentatively fits TRBD1 or TRBD2 (6 bases each). V lost 6 bases and J lost 2, with 23 bases in between. CDR3 length: 17 amino acids. Germline V gene lookup returns CDR1 KGHSH and CDR2 LQKENI. The CDR3 DNA reads as TGTGCCAGCTCTCCAAGGGCGGGAATGGAGGGGGCCTACGAGCAGTACTTC. It translates to CASSPRAGMEGAYEQYF.

This clonotype was found a few times. The rearrangement links TRBV6-2 or TRBV6-3 to TRBJ2-4; 11 bases line up with TRBD2. The germline V gene has CDR1 MNHEY and CDR2 SVGEGT. The CDR3 sequence is 16 residues long. Trimming at V came to 6 bases and at J to 0 bases, leaving 4 bases not matched to a gene. The CDR3 reads CASRRLAGLAKNIQYF. CDR3 DNA: TGTGCCAGCAGAAGACTAGCGGGACTAGCCAAAAACATTCAGTACTTC.

The table lists this clonotype with many counts. The chain is built from TRBV7-9 and TRBJ2-7; D perhaps matches TRBD2 (6 bases). Per germline, CDR1 SEHNR and CDR2 FQNEAQ (reference sequence). The germline V and J ends were trimmed by 6 bases and 7 bases, with 13 bases remaining between them. This CDR3 region has 12 residues. CDR3 in DNA: TGTGCCAGCAGACGCGGGGTCGGGGAGCAGTACTTC. Protein: CASRRGVGEQYF.

At least ten counts were recorded for this clonotype. The chain links TRBV12-3 or TRBV12-4 to TRBJ2-7, with D uncertain. V was clipped by 6 bases and J by 2 bases, with 5 bases between them. CDR3 length: 11 amino acids. CDR3 nucleotide sequence: TGTGCCAGCAGCTACACCTACGAGCAGTACTTC. This translates into CASSYTYEQYF.

This clonotype was found many times. The rearrangement uses TRBV11-3 and TRBJ2-4; TRBD1 might be the D (5 bases). V lost 5 bases and J lost 0, with 8 bases in between. Germline V gives CDR1 SGHNT, CDR2 YENEEA. The CDR3 runs to 14 residues. CDR3 sequence: CASSRTLAKNIQYF. CDR3 nucleotide sequence: TGTGCCAGCAGCCGGACATTAGCCAAAAACATTCAGTACTTC.

Many counts were recorded for this clonotype. At one end the junction does not follow the germline gene, possibly because of a read error. The gene calls are TRBV18 and TRBJ1-6; D not resolved. The length of the CDR3 is 16 residues. Germline CDR1 is KGHSH and CDR2 is LQKENI. The CDR3 nucleotides read TGCGCCAGCAGCCCTCGGGAGGGCTCCTATAATTCACCCCTCCACTTT. Translated, it gives CASSPREGSYNSPLHF.

This clonotype occurred many times. The genes are TRBV2 and TRBJ1-5; D is ambiguous. V lost 4 bases and J 4 bases, leaving 11 bases between the germline ends. The CDR3 totals 14 residues. CDR1 and CDR2 from the germline V gene are SNHLY and FYNNEI. CDR3 DNA sequence: TGTGCCAGCAGTGGAATACAGCTAAATCAGCCCCAGCATTTT. It translates to CASSGIQLNQPQHF.

The chain joins TRBV27 to TRBJ1-5, with unresolved D. CDR3 length equals 13 residues. V dropped 6 bases and J dropped 6 bases, with 12 bases sitting between them. CDR1 is MNHEY, CDR2 SMNVEV, per germline (reference sequence). The CDR3 protein is CASREGVGQPQHF. The CDR3 DNA is TGTGCCAGCAGAGAAGGAGTCGGTCAGCCCCAGCATTTT.

This clonotype was seen many times. This rearrangement joins TRBV19 to TRBJ1-1, with a possible D match to TRBD1 (5 bases). V lost 0 bases and J lost 1, with 6 bases in between. CDR3 size: 14 residues. CDR1 LNHDA and CDR2 SQIVND come from the germline V gene (reference sequence). This chain's CDR3 is CASSIDRENTEAFF. CDR3 coding DNA: TGTGCCAGTAGTATAGACAGGGAGAACACTGAAGCTTTCTTT.